These 21 T cell receptor beta chains originate from one sample sequenced in a study of post-analysis software for immune sequencing data. Their antigens are not known. Researchers reported that TCR beta cDNA libraries carried unique molecular identifiers. TCRdb called the PCR reads again in MiXCR, with one record for every CDR3 protein. The sample lists about 190,000 distinct CDR3 sequences; about 30% were seen once. Broader study findings: TRBV segments more frequent in patients than in controls numbered roughly 5 and included TRBV5-6, TRBV5-1 and TRBV20-1.

Input material: blood. All receptors derive from a girl aged 2-17 years with multiple sclerosis.

This clonotype was counted at least ten times. The chain uses TRBV29-1 and TRBJ2-7; D gene ambiguous. This CDR3 spans 12 amino acids. Trimming shortened V by 4 bases and J by 1 base, and 8 bases separated the two germline ends. CDR1 is SQVTM and CDR2 is ANQGSEA in the germline V gene. The CDR3 sequence is CSVGDGSYEQYF. The CDR3 DNA follows: TGCAGCGTTGGAGACGGATCCTACGAGCAGTACTTC.

As concerns this clonotype: A much larger clone sits a single nucleotide away, making a read error possible. The chain employs TRBV4-1 and TRBJ2-7; TRBD2 is a possible D gene (6 bases). Germline CDR1 reads MGHRA; CDR2 reads YSYEKL. This CDR3 contains 16 residues. CDR3 bases: TGCGCCGGCAGCGGATCCAGCGGGCCGGGCTCCTACGAGCAGTACTTC. Protein: CAGSGSSGPGSYEQYF.

The gene calls are TRBV29-1 and TRBJ1-1; the D is unclear. The CDR3 has 16 amino acids. The germline V and J ends were trimmed by 5 bases and 2 bases, with 21 bases remaining between them. Looked up from germline, CDR1 is SQVTM and CDR2 is ANQGSEA. The CDR3 coding sequence is TGCAGCGTTCGGGGTGTCGGATCGATACTCAACACTGAAGCTTTCTTT. It specifies CSVRGVGSILNTEAFF.

The sample holds many counts of this clonotype. This chain connects TRBV3-1 to TRBJ2-7; 9 bases map to TRBD1. Germline CDR1 LGHDT, CDR2 YNNKEL (reference sequence). The CDR3 length is 14 residues. V was pared by 1 base and J by 4 bases, with 2 bases of the junction left unmatched. This CDR3 is CASSQAGQGYEQYF. The DNA for the CDR3 is TGTGCCAGCAGCCAAGCCGGACAGGGGTACGAGCAGTACTTC.

The chain recombines TRBV7-3 with TRBJ1-1; tentatively, D is TRBD1 (5 bases). CDR1 and CDR2 (germline): SGHTA, FQGTGA. The ends were cut back, 1 base at V and 0 bases at J, with 9 bases in the middle. This CDR3 is built from 15 residues. In DNA, the CDR3 is TGTGCCAGCAGCTTAAATCAGGGAATGAACACTGAAGCTTTCTTT. Its protein product is CASSLNQGMNTEAFF.

The chain links TRBV20-1 to TRBJ1-2; D is uncertain. The V gene lost 6 bases and the J gene lost 0 bases, with 14 bases spanning the gap. CDR3 size: 14 residues. Germline V gene sequence: CDR1 DFQATT, CDR2 SNEGSKA (reference sequence). The CDR3: CSARRGSANYGYTF. The CDR3 nucleotides are TGCAGTGCCCGGAGAGGCAGCGCTAACTATGGCTACACCTTC.

This clonotype was observed many times. V usage is TRBV5-1 and J usage is TRBJ2-1, with a tentative D call TRBD2 (5 bases). The germline V and J ends were trimmed by 2 bases and 10 bases, with 13 bases remaining between them. CDR1 and CDR2 from the germline V gene are SGHRS and YFSETQ. CDR3 length: 13 amino acids. The CDR3, as DNA: TGCGCCAGCAGCTTCCGGGGAGACGGGGAGCAGTTCTTC. Its protein product is CASSFRGDGEQFF. Complete variable domain (other parts from reference TRBV5-1 and TRBJ2-1): KAGVTQTPRYLIKTRGQQVTLSCSPISGHRSVSWYQQTPGQGLQFLFEYFSETQRNKGNFPGRFSGRQFSNSRSEMNVSTLELGDSALYLCASSFRGDGEQFFGPGTRLTVL.

Only one count was recorded for this clonotype. V gene TRBV20-1 combines with J gene TRBJ2-1; 7 nucleotides line up with TRBD1. CDR1 DFQATT and CDR2 SNEGSKA come from the germline V gene (reference sequence). The CDR3 runs to 14 residues. CDR3 DNA: TGCAGCGCCCGTGTAGGGGGCGCATACAATGAGCAGTTCTTC. This codes for CSARVGGAYNEQFF.

At least ten counts were recorded for this clonotype. V is TRBV5-1 and J is TRBJ1-1; TRBD1 matches at 7 bases. Unmatched junction bases numbered 12, after V lost 2 bases and J lost 5 bases. The CDR3 covers 16 residues. The germline gives CDR1 SGHRS, CDR2 YFSETQ. CDR3 sequence reads: CASSLGTAIPGTEAFF. The CDR3 coding sequence is TGCGCCAGCAGCTTAGGGACAGCGATTCCGGGGACTGAAGCTTTCTTT.

This clonotype was counted ten times or more. The chain combines TRBV29-1 with TRBJ2-7; 7 bases map to TRBD2. The V gene end was trimmed by 7 bases and the J gene end by 5 bases; junction bases not matched to a gene: 5. Germline loops: CDR1 SQVTM, CDR2 ANQGSEA. The CDR3 loop spans 11 amino acids. CDR3 residues: CSGGGYNEQYF. Written as DNA, the CDR3 is TGCAGCGGGGGGGGTTACAACGAGCAGTACTTC.

This clonotype occurred a few times. V and J are TRBV28 and TRBJ2-2, with 8 bases aligning to TRBD2. Germline CDR1 is MDHEN and CDR2 is SYDVKM. After removal of 6 bases from V and 5 bases from J, the junction contained 8 bases not matched to a gene. The CDR3 is 15 amino acids. In DNA, the CDR3 is TGTGCCAGCAGCCGGGAGGGCAGAACAACCGGGGAGCTGTTTTTT. This gives the protein CASSREGRTTGELFF.

The genes are TRBV19 and TRBJ2-5; D possibly uses TRBD1 or TRBD2 (5 bases each). The CDR3 sequence is 14 residues long. Germline assignment: CDR1 LNHDA and CDR2 SQIVND (reference sequence). With 3 bases removed from V and 2 bases from J, the gap between germline ends came to 10 bases. CDR3 bases: TGTGCCAGTAGTATGGGGGAGAAACAAGAGACCCAGTACTTC. It is translated as CASSMGEKQETQYF.

V usage is TRBV2 and J usage is TRBJ2-2, with D unclear. Per the germline V gene, CDR1 is SNHLY and CDR2 is FYNNEI. The V gene lost 3 bases and the J gene lost 3 bases, with 8 bases spanning the gap. This CDR3 comprises 14 residues. The CDR3 nucleotides read TGTGCCAGCAGTGATGGGCAGTACACCGGGGAGCTGTTTTTT. Protein: CASSDGQYTGELFF.

This clonotype appeared a few times. The rearrangement links TRBV6-5 to TRBJ1-5, with D hard to call. CDR1 and CDR2 (germline): MNHEY, SVGAGI. Trimming left V 0 bases short and J 5 bases short, with 11 bases between. This CDR3 is 15 amino acids long. The CDR3 bases are TGTGCCAGCAGTTACTCGAGGGTGTCGGATCAGCCCCAGCATTTT. This codes for CASSYSRVSDQPQHF.

In the case of this clonotype: A much larger clone differs from this one at a single base, so this may be a read error. The chain links TRBV29-1 to TRBJ2-7; 7 nucleotides line up with TRBD1. The V and J ends lost 4 bases and 2 bases, in that order; junction bases with no gene match: 8. In germline, CDR1 is SQVTM, CDR2 ANQGSEA. This CDR3 region has 14 residues. The DNA for the CDR3 is TGCAGCGTTGCGAGGACAGGCTACGCCTACGAGCAGTACTTC. It specifies CSVARTGYAYEQYF.

The chain couples TRBV30 to TRBJ2-1, with unresolved D. V was cut by 2 bases and J by 1 base, with 9 bases left in between. CDR3 size: 14 residues. CDR1 GTSNPN and CDR2 SVGIG come from the germline V gene (reference sequence). CDR3 sequence (DNA): TGTGCCTGGAGTCCCCCTAATTCCTACAATGAGCAGTTCTTC. This encodes CAWSPPNSYNEQFF. Full variable domain (rest looked up from reference TRBV30 and TRBJ2-1): SQTIHQWPATLVQPVGSPLSLECTVEGTSNPNLYWYRQAAGRGLQLLFYSVGIGQISSEVPQNLSASRPQDRQFILSSKKLLLSDSGFYLCAWSPPNSYNEQFFGPGTRLTVL.

This clonotype was observed many times. The V call is TRBV20-1, the J call TRBJ2-7; D is possibly TRBD1 or TRBD2 (6 bases each). The CDR3 has 15 residues. The germline V and J ends were trimmed by 0 bases and 5 bases, with 17 bases remaining between them. CDR1 DFQATT and CDR2 SNEGSKA come from the germline V gene (reference sequence). This chain's CDR3 is CSAREEGGRYNEQYF. The DNA of the CDR3 is TGCAGTGCTAGAGAAGAGGGGGGTCGGTACAACGAGCAGTACTTC.

The rearrangement joins TRBV2 to TRBJ2-2, with 9 bases aligning to TRBD2. The CDR3 is 16 residues long. Germline V lookup: CDR1 SNHLY, CDR2 FYNNEI. V lost 3 bases to trimming and J lost 6 bases; unmatched junction nucleotides: 8. DNA of the CDR3: TGTGCCAGCAGTGATCGGTTAGCGGGAGCGGCCGGGGAGCTGTTTTTT. Translating it yields CASSDRLAGAAGELFF.

A note on this clonotype: Being one base from a much bigger clone, this may be a read error. V usage is TRBV7-2 and J usage is TRBJ2-5; no reliable D call. CDR1 SGHTA and CDR2 FQGNSA come from the germline V gene. The V end lost 11 bases, the J end lost 11 bases, and 18 bases lay between the germline ends. This CDR3 is built from 11 residues. The CDR3 here is CAHTLPNEQYF. The CDR3 DNA follows: TGTGCCCATACTCTACCGAATGAGCAGTACTTC.

V usage is TRBV3-1 and J usage is TRBJ2-7; 12 nucleotides match TRBD2. Germline loops: CDR1 LGHDT, CDR2 YNNKEL (reference sequence). V was clipped by 4 bases and J by 2 bases; unmatched bases: 3. The CDR3 is made up of 15 amino acids. In DNA form, the CDR3 reads TGTGCCAGCAGCCCAGGACTAGCGGGGACCTACGAGCAGTACTTC. It yields the protein CASSPGLAGTYEQYF.

This clonotype was observed at least ten times. The chain links TRBV7-6 to TRBJ2-7, with a tentative D call TRBD1 (5 bases). Germline CDR1 SGHVS, CDR2 FNYEAQ. This CDR3 has 15 residues. Deletions cut 5 bases from V and 2 bases from J, with 16 bases between. CDR3 loop: CASSIRQSSTYEQYF. The CDR3, as DNA: TGTGCCAGCAGCATCCGACAGAGTTCCACCTACGAGCAGTACTTC.